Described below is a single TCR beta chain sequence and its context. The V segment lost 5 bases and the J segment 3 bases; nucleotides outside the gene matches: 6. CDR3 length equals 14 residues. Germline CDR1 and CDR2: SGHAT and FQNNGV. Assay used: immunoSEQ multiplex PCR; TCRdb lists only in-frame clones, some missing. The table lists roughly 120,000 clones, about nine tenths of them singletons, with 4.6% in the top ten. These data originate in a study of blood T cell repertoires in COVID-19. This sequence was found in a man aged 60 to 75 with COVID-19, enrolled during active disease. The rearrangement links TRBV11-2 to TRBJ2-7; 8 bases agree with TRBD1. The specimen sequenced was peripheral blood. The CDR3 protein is CASSITGGNYEQYF. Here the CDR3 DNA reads TGTGCCAGCAGCATTACAGGGGGTAACTACGAGCAGTACTTC.